This T cell receptor (beta chain) originates from a study of blood T cells in healthy people across ages. Using a J-beta primer mix together with a sample-barcoded 5' primer, a second PCR was run for about 6 to 12 cycles. In TCRdb, the 5' RACE reads were re-called with MiXCR into one record per CDR3 protein. The sample has 550,000 to 750,000 distinct CDR3 sequences, 21% seen once. The CDR3 covers 14 residues. Trimming removed 4 bases from V and 0 bases from J, with 9 bases in between. V and J are TRBV12-3 or TRBV12-4 and TRBJ2-5, with D possibly TRBD2 on 5 matching bases. Sequencing input: blood. The TCR sequence derives from a man aged 65 to 85 in good health. CDR3 in DNA: TGTGCCAGCAGTTATTACGGGAACCAAGAGACCCAGTACTTC. It encodes CASSYYGNQETQYF.